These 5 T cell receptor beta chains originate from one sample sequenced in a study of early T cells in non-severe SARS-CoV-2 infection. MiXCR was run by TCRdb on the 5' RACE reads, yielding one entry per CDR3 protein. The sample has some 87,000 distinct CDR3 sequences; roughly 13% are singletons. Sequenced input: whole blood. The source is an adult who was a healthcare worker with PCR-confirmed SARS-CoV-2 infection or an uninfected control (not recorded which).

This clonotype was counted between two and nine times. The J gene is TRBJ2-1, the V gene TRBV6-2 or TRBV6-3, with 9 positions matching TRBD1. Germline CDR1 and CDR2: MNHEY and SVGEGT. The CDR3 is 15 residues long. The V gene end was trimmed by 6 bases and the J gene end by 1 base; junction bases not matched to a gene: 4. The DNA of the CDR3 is TGTGCCAGCAGGACCGACAGGGGGTCCTACAATGAGCAGTTCTTC. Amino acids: CASRTDRGSYNEQFF.

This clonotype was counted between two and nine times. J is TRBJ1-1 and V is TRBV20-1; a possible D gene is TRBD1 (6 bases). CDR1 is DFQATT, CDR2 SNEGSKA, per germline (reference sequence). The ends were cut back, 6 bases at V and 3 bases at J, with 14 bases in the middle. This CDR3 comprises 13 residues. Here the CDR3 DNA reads TGCAGTGCGAATAGGGGGGCGTACACTGAAGCTTTCTTT. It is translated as CSANRGAYTEAFF.

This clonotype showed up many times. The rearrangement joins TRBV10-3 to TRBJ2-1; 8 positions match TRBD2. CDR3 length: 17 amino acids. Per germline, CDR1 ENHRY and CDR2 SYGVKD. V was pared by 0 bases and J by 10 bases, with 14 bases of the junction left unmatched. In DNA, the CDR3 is TGTGCCATCAGTGAGTCGAGGGCTAGCGGGCCGCACCAAGAGCAGTTCTTC. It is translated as CAISESRASGPHQEQFF.

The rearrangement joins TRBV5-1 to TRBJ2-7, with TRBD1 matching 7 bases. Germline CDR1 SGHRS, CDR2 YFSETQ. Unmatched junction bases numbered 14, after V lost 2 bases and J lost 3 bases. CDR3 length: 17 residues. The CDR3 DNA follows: TGCGCCAGCAGCTTCTCCCCCCCGACAGGGAGAGTCTACGAGCAGTACTTC. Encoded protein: CASSFSPPTGRVYEQYF.

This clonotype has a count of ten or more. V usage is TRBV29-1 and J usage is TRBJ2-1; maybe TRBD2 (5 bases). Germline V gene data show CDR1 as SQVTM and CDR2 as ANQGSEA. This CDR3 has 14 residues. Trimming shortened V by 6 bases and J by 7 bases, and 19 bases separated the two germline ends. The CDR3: CSVPLISSINEQFF. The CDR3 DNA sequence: TGCAGCGTCCCCCTAATATCTAGCATAAATGAGCAGTTCTTC.